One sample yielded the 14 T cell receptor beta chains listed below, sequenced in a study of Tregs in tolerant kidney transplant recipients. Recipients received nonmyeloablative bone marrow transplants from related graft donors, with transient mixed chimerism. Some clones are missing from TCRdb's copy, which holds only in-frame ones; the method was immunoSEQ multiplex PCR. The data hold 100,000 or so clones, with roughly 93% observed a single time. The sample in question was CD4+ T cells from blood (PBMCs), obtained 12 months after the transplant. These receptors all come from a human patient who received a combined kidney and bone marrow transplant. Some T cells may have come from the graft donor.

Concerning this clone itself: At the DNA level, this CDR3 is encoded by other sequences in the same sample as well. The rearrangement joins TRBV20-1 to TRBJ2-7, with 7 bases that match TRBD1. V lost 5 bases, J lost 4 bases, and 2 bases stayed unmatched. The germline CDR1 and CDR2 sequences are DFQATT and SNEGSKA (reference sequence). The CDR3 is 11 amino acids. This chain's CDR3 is CSAGDSYEQYF. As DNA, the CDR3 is TGCAGTGCTGGGGACAGTTACGAGCAGTACTTC.

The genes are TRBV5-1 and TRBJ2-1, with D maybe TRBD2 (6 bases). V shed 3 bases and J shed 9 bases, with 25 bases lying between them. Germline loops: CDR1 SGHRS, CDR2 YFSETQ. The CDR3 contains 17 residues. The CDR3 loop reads CASSSAGGSPGLSEQFF. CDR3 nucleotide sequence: TGCGCCAGCAGCTCAGCAGGAGGGAGCCCCGGCTTAAGTGAGCAGTTCTTC.

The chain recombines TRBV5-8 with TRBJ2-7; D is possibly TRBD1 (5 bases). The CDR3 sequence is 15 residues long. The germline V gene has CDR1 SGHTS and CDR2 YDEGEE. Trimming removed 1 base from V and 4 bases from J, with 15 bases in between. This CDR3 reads CASSLRLGARYEQYF. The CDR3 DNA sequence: TGTGCCAGCAGCTTGCGGTTAGGGGCGCGATACGAGCAGTACTTC. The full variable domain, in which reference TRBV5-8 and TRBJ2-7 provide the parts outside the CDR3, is EAGVTQSPTHLIKTRGQQATLRCSPISGHTSVYWYQQALGLGLQFLLWYDEGEERNRGNFPPRFSGRQFPNYSSELNVNALELEDSALYLCASSLRLGARYEQYFGPGTRLTVT.

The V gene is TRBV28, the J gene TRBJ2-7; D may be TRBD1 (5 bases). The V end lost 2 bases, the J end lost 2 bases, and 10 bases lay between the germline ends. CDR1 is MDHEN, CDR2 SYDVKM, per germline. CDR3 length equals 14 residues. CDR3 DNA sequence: TGTGCCAGCAGTTTAGTGGGGCCACCCTACGAGCAGTACTTC. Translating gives CASSLVGPPYEQYF.

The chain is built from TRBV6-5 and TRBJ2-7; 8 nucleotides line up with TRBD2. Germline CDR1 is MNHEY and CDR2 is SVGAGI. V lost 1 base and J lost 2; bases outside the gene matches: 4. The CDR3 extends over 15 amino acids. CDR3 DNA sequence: TGTGCCAGCAGTTACTTCACTAGCGGAACCTACGAGCAGTACTTC. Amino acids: CASSYFTSGTYEQYF.

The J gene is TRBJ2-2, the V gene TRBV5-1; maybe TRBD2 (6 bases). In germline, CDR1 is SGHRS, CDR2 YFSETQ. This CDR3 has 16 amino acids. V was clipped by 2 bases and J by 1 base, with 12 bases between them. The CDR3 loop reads CASSFLAGKNTGELFF. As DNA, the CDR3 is TGCGCCAGCAGCTTTCTCGCGGGAAAGAACACCGGGGAGCTGTTTTTT.

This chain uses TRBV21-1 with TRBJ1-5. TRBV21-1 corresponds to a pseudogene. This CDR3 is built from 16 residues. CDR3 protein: CASSKVPGISNQPQHF. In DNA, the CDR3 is TGTGCCAGCAGCAAAGTGCCGGGGATAAGCAATCAGCCCCAGCATTTT.

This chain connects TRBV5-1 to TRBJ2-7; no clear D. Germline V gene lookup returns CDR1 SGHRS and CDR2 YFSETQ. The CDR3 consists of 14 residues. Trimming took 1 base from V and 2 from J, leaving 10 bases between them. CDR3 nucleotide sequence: TGCGCCAGCAGCTTGTCCCCAGGCCCCTACGAGCAGTACTTC. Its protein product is CASSLSPGPYEQYF.

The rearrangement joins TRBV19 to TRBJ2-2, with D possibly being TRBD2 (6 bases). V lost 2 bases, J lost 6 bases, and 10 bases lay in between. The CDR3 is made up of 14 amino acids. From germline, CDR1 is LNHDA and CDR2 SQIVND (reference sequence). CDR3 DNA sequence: TGTGCCAGTAGTATAAGCGGGCTACCCGGGGAGCTGTTTTTT. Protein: CASSISGLPGELFF.

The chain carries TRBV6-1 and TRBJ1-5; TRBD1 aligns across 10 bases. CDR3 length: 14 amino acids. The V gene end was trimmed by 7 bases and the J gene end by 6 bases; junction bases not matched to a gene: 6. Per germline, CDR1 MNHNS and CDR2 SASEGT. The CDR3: CASMTDRGSQPQHF. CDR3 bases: TGTGCCAGCATGACGGACAGGGGGTCTCAGCCCCAGCATTTT.

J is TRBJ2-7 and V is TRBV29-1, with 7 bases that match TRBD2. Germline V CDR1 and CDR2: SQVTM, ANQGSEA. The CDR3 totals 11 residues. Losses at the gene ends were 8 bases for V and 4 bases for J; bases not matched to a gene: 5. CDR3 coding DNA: TGCAGCATTTGGGAGGGGTACGAGCAGTACTTC. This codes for CSIWEGYEQYF.

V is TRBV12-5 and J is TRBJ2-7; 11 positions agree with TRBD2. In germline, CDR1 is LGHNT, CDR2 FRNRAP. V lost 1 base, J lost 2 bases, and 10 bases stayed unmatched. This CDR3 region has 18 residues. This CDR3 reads CASGLALPLLAGAYEQYF. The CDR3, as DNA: TGTGCTAGTGGTTTGGCCCTACCCTTACTAGCGGGGGCCTACGAGCAGTACTTC.

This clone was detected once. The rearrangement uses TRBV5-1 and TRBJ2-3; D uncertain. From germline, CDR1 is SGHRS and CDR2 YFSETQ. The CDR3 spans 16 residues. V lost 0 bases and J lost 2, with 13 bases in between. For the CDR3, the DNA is TGCGCCAGCAGCTTGGAGTCCAGCGAGACCACAGATACGCAGTATTTT. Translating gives CASSLESSETTDTQYF.

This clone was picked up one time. CDR3: CASSPRGTSGRNEQFF. CDR3 nucleotide sequence: TGTGCCAGCTCACCACGCGGGACTAGCGGGAGGAATGAGCAGTTCTTC. The chain couples TRBV18 to TRBJ2-1; 15 bases are shared with TRBD2. There are 16 residues in the CDR3. Germline V CDR1 and CDR2: KGHSH, LQKENI. The V segment lost 1 base and the J segment 7 bases; nucleotides outside the gene matches: 2.